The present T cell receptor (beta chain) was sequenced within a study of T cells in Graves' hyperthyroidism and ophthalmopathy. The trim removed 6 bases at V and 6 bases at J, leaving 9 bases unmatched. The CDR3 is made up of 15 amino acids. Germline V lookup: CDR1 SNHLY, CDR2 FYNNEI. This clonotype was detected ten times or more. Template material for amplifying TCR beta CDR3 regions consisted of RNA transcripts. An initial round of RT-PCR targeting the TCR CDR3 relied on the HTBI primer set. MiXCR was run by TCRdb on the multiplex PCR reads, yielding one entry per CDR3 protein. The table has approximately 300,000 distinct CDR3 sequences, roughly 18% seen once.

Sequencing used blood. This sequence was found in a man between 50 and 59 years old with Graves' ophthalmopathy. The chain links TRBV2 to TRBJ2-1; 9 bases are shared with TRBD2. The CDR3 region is CASSPTSGVGNEQFF. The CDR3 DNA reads TGTGCCAGCAGCCCGACTAGCGGAGTCGGCAATGAGCAGTTCTTC.